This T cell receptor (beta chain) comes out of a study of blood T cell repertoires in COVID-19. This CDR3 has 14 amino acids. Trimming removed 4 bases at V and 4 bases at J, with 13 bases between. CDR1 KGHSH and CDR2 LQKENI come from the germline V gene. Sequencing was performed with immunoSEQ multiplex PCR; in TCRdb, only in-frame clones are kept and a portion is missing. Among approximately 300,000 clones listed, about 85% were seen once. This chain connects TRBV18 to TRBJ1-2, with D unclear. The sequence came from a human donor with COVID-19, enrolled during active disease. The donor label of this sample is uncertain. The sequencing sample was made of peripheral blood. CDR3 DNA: TGTGCCAGCTCACTAGACACCCTGTCCTATGGCTACACCTTC. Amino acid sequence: CASSLDTLSYGYTF.